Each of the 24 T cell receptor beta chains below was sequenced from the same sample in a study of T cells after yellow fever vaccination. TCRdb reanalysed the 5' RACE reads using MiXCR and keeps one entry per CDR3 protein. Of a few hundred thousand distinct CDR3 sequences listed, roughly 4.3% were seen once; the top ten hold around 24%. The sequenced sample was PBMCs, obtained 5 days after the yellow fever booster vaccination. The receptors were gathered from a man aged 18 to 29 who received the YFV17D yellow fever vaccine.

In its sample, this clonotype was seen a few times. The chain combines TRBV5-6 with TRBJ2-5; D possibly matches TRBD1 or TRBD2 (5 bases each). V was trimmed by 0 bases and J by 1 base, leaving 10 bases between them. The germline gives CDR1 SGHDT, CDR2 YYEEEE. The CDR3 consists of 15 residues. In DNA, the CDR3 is TGTGCCAGCAGCTTGGCCCCGGGGCCCCAAGAGACCCAGTACTTC. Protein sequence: CASSLAPGPQETQYF. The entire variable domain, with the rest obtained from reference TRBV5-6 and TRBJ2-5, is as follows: DAGVTQSPTHLIKTRGQQVTLRCSPKSGHDTVSWYQQALGQGPQFIFQYYEEEERQRGNFPDRFSGHQFPNYSSELNVNALLLGDSALYLCASSLAPGPQETQYFGPGTRLLVL.

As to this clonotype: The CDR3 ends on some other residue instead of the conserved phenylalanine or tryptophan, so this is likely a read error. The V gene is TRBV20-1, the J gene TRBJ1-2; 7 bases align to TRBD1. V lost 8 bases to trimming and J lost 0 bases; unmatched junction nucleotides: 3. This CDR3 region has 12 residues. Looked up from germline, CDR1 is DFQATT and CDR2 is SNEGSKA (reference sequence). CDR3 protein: CSPQGANYGYTS. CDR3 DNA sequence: TGCAGTCCCCAGGGGGCTAACTATGGCTACACCTCC.

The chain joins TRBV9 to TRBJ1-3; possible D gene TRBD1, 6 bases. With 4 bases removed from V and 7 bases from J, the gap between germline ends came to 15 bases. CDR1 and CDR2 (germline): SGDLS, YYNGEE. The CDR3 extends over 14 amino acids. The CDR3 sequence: CASSTWTARNTIYF. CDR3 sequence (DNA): TGTGCCAGCAGCACCTGGACAGCCCGGAACACCATATATTTT. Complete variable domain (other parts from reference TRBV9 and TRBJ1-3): DSGVTQTPKHLITATGQRVTLRCSPRSGDLSVYWYQQSLDQGLQFLIQYYNGEERAKGNILERFSAQQFPDLHSELNLSSLELGDSALYFCASSTWTARNTIYFGEGSWLTVV.

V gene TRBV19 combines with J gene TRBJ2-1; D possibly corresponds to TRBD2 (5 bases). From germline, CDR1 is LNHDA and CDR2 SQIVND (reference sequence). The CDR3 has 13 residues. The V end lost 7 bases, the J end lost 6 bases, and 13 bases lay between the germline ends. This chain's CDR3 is CASTLSRGNEQFF. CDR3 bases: TGTGCCAGTACCCTGTCCCGGGGCAATGAGCAGTTCTTC. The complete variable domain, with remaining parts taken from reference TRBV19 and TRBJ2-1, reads DGGITQSPKYLFRKEGQNVTLSCEQNLNHDAMYWYRQDPGQGLRLIYYSQIVNDFQKGDIAEGYSVSREKKESFPLTVTSAQKNPTAFYLCASTLSRGNEQFFGPGTRLTVL.

CDR3: CASSYSKYTGELFF. The CDR3 bases are TGTGCCAGCAGTTACTCGAAATACACCGGGGAGCTGTTTTTT. The chain carries TRBV6-6 and TRBJ2-2; D call uncertain. Trimming pared 0 bases from V and 3 bases from J, leaving 5 bases between. Germline CDR1 and CDR2: MNHNY and SVGAGI (reference sequence). This CDR3 region has 14 residues.

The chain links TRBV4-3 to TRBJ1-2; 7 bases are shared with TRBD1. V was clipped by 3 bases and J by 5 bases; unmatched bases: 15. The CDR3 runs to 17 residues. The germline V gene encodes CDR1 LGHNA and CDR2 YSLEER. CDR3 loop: CASSQEGTAQVGYGYTF. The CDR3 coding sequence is TGCGCCAGCAGCCAGGAGGGGACAGCCCAGGTCGGGTATGGCTACACCTTC.

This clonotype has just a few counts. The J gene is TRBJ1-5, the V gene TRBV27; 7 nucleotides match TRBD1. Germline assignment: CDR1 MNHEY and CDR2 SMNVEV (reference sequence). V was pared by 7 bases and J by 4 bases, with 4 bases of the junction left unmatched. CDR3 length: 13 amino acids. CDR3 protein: CASTDRANQPQHF. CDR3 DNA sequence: TGTGCCAGCACCGACAGGGCAAATCAGCCCCAGCATTTT.

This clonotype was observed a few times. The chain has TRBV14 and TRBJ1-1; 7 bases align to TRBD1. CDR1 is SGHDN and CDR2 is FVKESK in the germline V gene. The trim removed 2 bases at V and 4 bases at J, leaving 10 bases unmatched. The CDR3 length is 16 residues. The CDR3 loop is CASSQYGGQDRTEAFF. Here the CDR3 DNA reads TGTGCCAGCAGCCAATACGGAGGACAGGATCGCACTGAAGCTTTCTTT. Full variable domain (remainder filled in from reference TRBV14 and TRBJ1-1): EAGVTQFPSHSVIEKGQTVTLRCDPISGHDNLYWYRRVMGKEIKFLLHFVKESKQDESGMPNNRFLAERTGGTYSTLKVQPAELEDSGVYFCASSQYGGQDRTEAFFGQGTRLTVV.

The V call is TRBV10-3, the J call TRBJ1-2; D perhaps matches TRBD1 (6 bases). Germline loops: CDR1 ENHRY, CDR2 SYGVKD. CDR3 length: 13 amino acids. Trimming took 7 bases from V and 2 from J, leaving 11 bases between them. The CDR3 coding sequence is TGTGCCATCATGACGGGGGCGAACTATGGCTACACCTTC. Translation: CAIMTGANYGYTF.

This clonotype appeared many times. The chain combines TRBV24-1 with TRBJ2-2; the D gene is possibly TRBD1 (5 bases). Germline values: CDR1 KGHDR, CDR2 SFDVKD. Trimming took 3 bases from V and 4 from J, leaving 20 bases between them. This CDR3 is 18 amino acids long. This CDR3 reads CATSDGSPGHWGTGELFF. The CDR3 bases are TGTGCCACCAGTGATGGTAGCCCCGGACATTGGGGCACCGGGGAGCTGTTTTTT.

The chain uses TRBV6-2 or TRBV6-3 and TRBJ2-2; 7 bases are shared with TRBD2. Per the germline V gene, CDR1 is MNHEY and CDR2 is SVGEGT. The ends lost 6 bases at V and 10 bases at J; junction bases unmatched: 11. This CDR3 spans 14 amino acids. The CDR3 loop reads CASRHPPGGAELFF. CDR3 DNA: TGTGCCAGCAGGCATCCGCCGGGGGGTGCGGAGCTGTTTTTT.

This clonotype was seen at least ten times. CDR3 sequence: CSVIGTTAQYF. CDR3 DNA: TGCAGTGTTATAGGGACAACCGCCCAGTATTTT. This chain links TRBV20-1 with TRBJ2-3; D might be TRBD1 (6 bases). The CDR3 length is 11 residues. Between the trimmed V and J ends, which lost 7 bases and 12 bases, there was a span of 17 bases. Germline V gene sequence: CDR1 DFQATT, CDR2 SNEGSKA (reference sequence).

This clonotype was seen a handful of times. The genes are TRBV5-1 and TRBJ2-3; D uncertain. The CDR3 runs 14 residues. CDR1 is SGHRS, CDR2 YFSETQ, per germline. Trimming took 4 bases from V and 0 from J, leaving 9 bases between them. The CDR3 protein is CASSTLPSTDTQYF. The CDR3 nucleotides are TGCGCCAGCAGCACGCTTCCTAGCACAGATACGCAGTATTTT. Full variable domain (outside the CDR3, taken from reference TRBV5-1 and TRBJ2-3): KAGVTQTPRYLIKTRGQQVTLSCSPISGHRSVSWYQQTPGQGLQFLFEYFSETQRNKGNFPGRFSGRQFSNSRSEMNVSTLELGDSALYLCASSTLPSTDTQYFGPGTRLTVL.

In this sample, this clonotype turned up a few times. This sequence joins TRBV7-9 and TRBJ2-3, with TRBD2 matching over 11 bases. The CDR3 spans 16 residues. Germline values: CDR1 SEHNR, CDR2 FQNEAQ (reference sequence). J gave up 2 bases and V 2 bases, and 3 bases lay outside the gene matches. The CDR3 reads CASSLIAGGYTDTQYF. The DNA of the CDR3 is TGTGCCAGCAGCTTAATAGCGGGGGGGTACACAGATACGCAGTATTTT.

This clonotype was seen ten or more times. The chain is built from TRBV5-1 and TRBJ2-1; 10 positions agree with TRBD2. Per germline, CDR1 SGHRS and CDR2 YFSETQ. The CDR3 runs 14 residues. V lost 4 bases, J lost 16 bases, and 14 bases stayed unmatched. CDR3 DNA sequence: TGCGCCAGCAGCCCACCCACGATAACTAGCGGGGAATTCTTC. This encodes CASSPPTITSGEFF.

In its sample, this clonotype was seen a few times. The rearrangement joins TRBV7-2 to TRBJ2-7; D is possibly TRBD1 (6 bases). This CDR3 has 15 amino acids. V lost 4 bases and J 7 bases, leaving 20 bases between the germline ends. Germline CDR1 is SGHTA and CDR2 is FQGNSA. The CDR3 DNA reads TGTGCCAGCAGCTCGGGATCAGGGGCCCCGCTGGAGCAGTACTTC. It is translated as CASSSGSGAPLEQYF.

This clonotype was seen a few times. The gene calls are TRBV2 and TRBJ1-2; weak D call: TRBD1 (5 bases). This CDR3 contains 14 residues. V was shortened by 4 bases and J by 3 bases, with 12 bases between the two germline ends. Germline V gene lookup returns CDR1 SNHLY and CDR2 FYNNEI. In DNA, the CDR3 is TGTGCCAGCAGTGTATCCAGGGCTTACTATGGCTACACCTTC. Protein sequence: CASSVSRAYYGYTF.

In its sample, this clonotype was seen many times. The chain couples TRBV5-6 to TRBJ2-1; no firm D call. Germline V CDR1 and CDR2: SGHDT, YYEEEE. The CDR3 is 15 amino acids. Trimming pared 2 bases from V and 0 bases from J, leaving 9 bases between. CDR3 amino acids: CASSFTPSSYNEQFF. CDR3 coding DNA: TGTGCCAGCAGCTTTACCCCCAGCTCCTACAATGAGCAGTTCTTC. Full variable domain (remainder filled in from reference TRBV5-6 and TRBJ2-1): DAGVTQSPTHLIKTRGQQVTLRCSPKSGHDTVSWYQQALGQGPQFIFQYYEEEERQRGNFPDRFSGHQFPNYSSELNVNALLLGDSALYLCASSFTPSSYNEQFFGPGTRLTVL.

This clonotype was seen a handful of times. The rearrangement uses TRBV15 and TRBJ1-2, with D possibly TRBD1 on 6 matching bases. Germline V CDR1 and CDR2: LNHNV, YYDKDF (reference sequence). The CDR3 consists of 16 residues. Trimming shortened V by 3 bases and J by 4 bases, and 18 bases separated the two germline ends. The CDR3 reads CATSSRTGTRGYGYTF. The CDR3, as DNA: TGTGCCACCAGCAGCCGTACAGGGACGAGGGGCTATGGCTACACCTTC.

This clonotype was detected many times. The CDR3 spells CAIGSAGLAGGHGTQYF. CDR3 coding DNA: TGTGCCATCGGATCGGCTGGACTAGCGGGGGGGCACGGGACCCAGTACTTC. V gene TRBV10-3 combines with J gene TRBJ2-5; 15 bases agree with TRBD2. CDR1 and CDR2 (germline): ENHRY, SYGVKD. After removal of 8 bases from V and 7 bases from J, the junction contained 14 bases not matched to a gene. The CDR3 is made up of 17 amino acids.

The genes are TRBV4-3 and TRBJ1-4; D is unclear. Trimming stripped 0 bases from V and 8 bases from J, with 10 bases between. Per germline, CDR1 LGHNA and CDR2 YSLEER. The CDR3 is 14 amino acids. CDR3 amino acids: CASSQDGRGEKLFF. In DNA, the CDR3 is TGCGCCAGCAGCCAAGATGGGAGAGGAGAAAAACTGTTTTTT.

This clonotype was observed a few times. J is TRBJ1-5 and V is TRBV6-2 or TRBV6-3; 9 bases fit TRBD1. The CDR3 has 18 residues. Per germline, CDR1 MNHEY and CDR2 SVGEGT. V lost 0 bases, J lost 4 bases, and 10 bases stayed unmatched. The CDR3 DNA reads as TGTGCCAGCAGTTACTCGACCTTGGGGGACAGGGTAAATCAGCCCCAGCATTTT. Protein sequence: CASSYSTLGDRVNQPQHF.

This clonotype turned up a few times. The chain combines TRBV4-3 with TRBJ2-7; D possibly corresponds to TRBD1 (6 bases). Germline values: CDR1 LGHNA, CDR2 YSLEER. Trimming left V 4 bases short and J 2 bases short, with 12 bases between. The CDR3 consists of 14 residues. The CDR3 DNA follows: TGCGCCAGCAGCCCCTACAGGGCAGCCTACGAGCAGTACTTC. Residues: CASSPYRAAYEQYF.

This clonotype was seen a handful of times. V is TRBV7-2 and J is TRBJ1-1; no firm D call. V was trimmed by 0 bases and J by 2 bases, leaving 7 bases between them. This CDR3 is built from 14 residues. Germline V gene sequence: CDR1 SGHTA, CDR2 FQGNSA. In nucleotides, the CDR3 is TGTGCCAGCAGCTTAGCATCGGTTAACACTGAAGCTTTCTTT. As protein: CASSLASVNTEAFF.